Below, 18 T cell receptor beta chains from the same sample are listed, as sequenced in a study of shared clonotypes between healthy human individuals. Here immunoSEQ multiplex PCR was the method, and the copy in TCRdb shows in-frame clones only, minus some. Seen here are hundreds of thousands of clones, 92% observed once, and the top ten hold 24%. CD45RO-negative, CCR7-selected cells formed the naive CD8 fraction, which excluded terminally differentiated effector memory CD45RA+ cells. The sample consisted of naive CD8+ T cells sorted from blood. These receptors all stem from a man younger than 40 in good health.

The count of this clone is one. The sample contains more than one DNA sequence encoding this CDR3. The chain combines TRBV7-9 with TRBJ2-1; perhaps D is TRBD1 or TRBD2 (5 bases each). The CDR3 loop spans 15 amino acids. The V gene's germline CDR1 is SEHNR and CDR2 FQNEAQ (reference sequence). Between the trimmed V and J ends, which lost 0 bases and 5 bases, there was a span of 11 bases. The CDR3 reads CASSLAGTSHNEQFF. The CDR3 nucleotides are TGTGCCAGCAGCTTAGCCGGGACGTCGCACAATGAGCAGTTCTTC.

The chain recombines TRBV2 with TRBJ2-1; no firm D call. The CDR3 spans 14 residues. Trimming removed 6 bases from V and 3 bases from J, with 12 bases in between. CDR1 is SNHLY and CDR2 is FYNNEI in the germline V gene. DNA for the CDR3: TGTGCCAGCAGAGGGTTAAGAAACTACAATGAGCAGTTCTTC. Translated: CASRGLRNYNEQFF.

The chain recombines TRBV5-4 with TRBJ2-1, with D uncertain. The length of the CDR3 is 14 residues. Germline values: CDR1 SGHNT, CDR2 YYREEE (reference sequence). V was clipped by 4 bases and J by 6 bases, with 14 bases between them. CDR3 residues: CASSPGPSPNEQFF. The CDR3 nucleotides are TGTGCCAGCAGCCCCGGGCCCTCACCCAATGAGCAGTTCTTC.

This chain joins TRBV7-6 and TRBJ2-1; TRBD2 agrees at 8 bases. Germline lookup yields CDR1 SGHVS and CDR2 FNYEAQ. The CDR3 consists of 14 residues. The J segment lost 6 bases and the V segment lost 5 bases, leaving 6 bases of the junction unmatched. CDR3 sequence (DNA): TGTGCCAGCAGCACCGGGACTAGGGTCAATGAGCAGTTCTTC. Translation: CASSTGTRVNEQFF.

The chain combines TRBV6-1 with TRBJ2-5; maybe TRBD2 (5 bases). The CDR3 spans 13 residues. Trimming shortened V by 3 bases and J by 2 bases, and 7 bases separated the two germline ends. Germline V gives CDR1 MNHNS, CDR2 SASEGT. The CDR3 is CASSDGKQETQYF. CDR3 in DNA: TGTGCCAGCAGTGACGGGAAGCAAGAGACCCAGTACTTC.

Here the CDR3 DNA reads TGTGCCAGCAGTTTAGGGGTTCCGGGGGCAAACGGGGAGCTGTTTTTT. Amino acid sequence: CASSLGVPGANGELFF. V gene TRBV27 combines with J gene TRBJ2-2, with D perhaps TRBD1 or TRBD2 (6 bases each). CDR1 and CDR2 from the germline V gene are MNHEY and SMNVEV (reference sequence). The V end lost 2 bases, the J end lost 7 bases, and 17 bases lay between the germline ends. The CDR3 runs 16 residues.

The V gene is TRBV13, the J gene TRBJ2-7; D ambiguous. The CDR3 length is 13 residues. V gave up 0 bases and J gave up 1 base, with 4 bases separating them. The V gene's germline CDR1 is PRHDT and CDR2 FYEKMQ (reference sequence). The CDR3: CASSLGKSYEQYF. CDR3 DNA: TGTGCCAGCAGCTTAGGGAAATCCTACGAGCAGTACTTC.

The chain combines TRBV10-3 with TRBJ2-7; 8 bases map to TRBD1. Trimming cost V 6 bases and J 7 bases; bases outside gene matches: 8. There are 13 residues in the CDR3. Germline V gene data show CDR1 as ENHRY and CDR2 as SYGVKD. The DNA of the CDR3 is TGTGCCATCAGAAAGGACAGGGAATCGGAGCAGTACTTC. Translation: CAIRKDRESEQYF.

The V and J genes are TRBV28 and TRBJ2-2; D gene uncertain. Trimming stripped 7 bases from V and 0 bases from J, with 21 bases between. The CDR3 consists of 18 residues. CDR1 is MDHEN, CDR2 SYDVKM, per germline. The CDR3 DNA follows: TGTGCCAGCAACACATTGGTGGGCAAAATCCCGAACACCGGGGAGCTGTTTTTT. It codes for CASNTLVGKIPNTGELFF.

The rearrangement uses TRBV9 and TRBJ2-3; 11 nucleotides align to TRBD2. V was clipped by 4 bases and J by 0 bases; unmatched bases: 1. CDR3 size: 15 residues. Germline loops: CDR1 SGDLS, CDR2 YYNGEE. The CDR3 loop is CASSWTSGSTDTQYF. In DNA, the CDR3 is TGTGCCAGCAGCTGGACTAGCGGGAGCACAGATACGCAGTATTTT.

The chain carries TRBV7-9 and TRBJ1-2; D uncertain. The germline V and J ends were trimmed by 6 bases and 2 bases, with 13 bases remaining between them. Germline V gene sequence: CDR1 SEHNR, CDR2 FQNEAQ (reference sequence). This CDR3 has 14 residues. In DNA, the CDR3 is TGTGCCAGCAGTCAATATACAGTAAACTATGGCTACACCTTC. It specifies CASSQYTVNYGYTF.

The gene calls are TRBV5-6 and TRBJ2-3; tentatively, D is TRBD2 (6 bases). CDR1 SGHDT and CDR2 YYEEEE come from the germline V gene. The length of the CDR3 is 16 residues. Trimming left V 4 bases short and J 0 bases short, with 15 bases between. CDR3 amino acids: CASSNSRDSSTDTQYF. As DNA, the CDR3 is TGTGCCAGCAGCAACTCCCGGGACTCTAGCACAGATACGCAGTATTTT. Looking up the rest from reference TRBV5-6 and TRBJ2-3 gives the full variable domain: DAGVTQSPTHLIKTRGQQVTLRCSPKSGHDTVSWYQQALGQGPQFIFQYYEEEERQRGNFPDRFSGHQFPNYSSELNVNALLLGDSALYLCASSNSRDSSTDTQYFGPGTRLTVL.

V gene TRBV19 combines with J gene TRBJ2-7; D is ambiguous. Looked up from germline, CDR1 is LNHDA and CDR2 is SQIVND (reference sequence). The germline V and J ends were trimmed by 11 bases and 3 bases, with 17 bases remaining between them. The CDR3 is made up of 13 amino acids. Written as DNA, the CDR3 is TGTGCCTGCTCGGGTGGCCTAGGCTACGAGCAGTACTTC. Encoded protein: CACSGGLGYEQYF.

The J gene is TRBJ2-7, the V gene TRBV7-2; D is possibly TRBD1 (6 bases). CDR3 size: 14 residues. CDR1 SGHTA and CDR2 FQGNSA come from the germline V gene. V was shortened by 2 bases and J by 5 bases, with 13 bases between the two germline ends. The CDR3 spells CASSLNAGVHEQYF. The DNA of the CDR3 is TGTGCCAGCAGCTTAAACGCAGGGGTACACGAGCAGTACTTC.

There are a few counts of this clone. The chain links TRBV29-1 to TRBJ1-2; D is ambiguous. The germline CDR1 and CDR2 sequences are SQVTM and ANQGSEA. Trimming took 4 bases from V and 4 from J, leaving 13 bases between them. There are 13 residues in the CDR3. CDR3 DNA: TGCAGCGTTGCACCTCAAGTTACCTATGGCTACACCTTC. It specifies CSVAPQVTYGYTF.

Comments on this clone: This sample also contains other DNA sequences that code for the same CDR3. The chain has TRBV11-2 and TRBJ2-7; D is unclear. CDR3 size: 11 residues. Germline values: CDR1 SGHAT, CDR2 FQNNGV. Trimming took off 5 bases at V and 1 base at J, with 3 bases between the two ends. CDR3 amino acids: CASSESYEQYF. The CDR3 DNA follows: TGTGCCAGCAGCGAGTCCTACGAGCAGTACTTC.

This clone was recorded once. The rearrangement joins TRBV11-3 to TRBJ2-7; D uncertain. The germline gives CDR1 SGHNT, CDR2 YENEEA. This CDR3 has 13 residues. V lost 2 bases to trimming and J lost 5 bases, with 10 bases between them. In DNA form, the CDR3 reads TGTGCCAGCAGCTTAATGGGTGGCAACGAGCAGTACTTC. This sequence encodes CASSLMGGNEQYF. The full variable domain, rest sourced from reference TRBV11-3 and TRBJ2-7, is EAGVVQSPRYKIIEKKQPVAFWCNPISGHNTLYWYLQNLGQGPELLIRYENEEAVDDSQLPKDRFSAERLKGVDSTLKIQPAELGDSAVYLCASSLMGGNEQYFGPGTRLTVT.

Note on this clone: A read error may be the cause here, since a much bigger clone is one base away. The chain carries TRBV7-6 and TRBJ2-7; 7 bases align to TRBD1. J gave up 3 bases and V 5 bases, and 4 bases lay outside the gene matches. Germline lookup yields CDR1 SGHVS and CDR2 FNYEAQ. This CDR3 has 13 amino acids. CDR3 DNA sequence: TGTGCCAGCAGCCCGGGACAGATCTACGAGCAGTACTTC. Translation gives CASSPGQIYEQYF. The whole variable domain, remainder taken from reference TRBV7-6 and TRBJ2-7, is GAGVSQSPRYKVTKRGQDVALRCDPISGHVSLYWYRQALGQGPEFLTYFNYEAQQDKSGLPNDRFSAERPEGSISTLTIQRTEQRDSAMYRCASSPGQIYEQYFGPGTRLTVT.